The rows below give T cell receptor beta chains drawn from one sample of a study of blood T cell repertoires in COVID-19. Assay used: immunoSEQ multiplex PCR; TCRdb lists only in-frame clones, some missing. The repertoire has about 260,000 clones, roughly nine tenths of them found once; the top ten carry approximately 8.2%. The material sequenced was peripheral blood. These receptor sequences come from a man aged 35 to 55 with active or convalescent COVID-19. Each CDR3 is given with its conserved first and last residue. The D gene is left open where the match is weak. The listing skips clone size in some rows; elsewhere it reads once, few, many or a size class.

V gene	J gene	D gene	clone size	CDR3 protein	CDR3 DNA
TRBV7-9	TRBJ2-5	-	-	CASSTTGMVETQYF	TGTGCCAGCAGCACAACGGGGATGGTGGAGACCCAGTACTTC
TRBV7-9	TRBJ1-3	-	-	CASRDTSGNTIYF	TGTGCCAGTAGGGACACCTCTGGAAACACCATATATTTT
TRBV29-1	TRBJ1-2	-	once	CSVAGTHYGYTF	TGCAGCGTAGCCGGGACACACTATGGCTACACCTTC
TRBV30	TRBJ1-2	TRBD1	-	CAWMDRGLTGYTF	TGTGCCTGGATGGACAGGGGGCTTACTGGCTACACCTTC
TRBV24-1	TRBJ2-1	TRBD1	-	CATSDLTGGINNEQFF	TGTGCCACCAGTGATCTGACAGGGGGGATAAACAATGAGCAGTTCTTC
TRBV10-3	TRBJ1-6	-	few	CATNTPSGSYNSPLHF	TGTGCCACTAACACGCCGTCAGGCTCCTATAATTCACCCCTCCACTTT
TRBV11-2	TRBJ2-7	TRBD2	-	CASSLRTSGPYEQYF	TGTGCCAGCAGCCTCCGGACTAGCGGGCCCTACGAGCAGTACTTC
TRBV7-9	TRBJ1-5	-	-	CASSLAGDGQPQHF	TGTGCCAGCAGCTTAGCCGGGGATGGTCAGCCCCAGCATTTT
TRBV18	TRBJ1-5	-	-	CASSPGGVGQPQHF	TGTGCCAGCTCACCCGGGGGAGTCGGTCAGCCCCAGCATTTT
TRBV10-3	TRBJ2-3	TRBD2	-	CAISLTSGSPDTQYF	TGTGCCATCAGTCTGACTAGCGGGAGTCCAGATACGCAGTATTTT
TRBV5-4	TRBJ2-1	TRBD2	-	CASSPISGTSGISNEQFF	TGTGCCAGCAGCCCCATTTCCGGGACTAGCGGGATAAGCAATGAGCAGTTCTTC
TRBV5-1	TRBJ1-4	TRBD1	-	CASSSNRGTNEKLFF	TGCGCCAGCAGCTCAAACAGGGGAACTAATGAAAAACTGTTTTTT
TRBV7-9	TRBJ2-7	-	-	CASSLVENSYEQYF	TGTGCCAGCAGCTTAGTGGAGAACTCCTACGAGCAGTACTTC
TRBV2	TRBJ1-5	-	-	CASTGTGSQPQHF	TGTGCCAGCACGGGAACAGGGAGTCAGCCCCAGCATTTT
TRBV24-1	TRBJ1-2	-	few	CATSDLLSYHGYTF	TGTGCCACCAGTGATCTTCTTAGCTACCATGGCTACACCTTC
TRBV2	TRBJ2-3	TRBD2	-	CASSPGGTGDTQYF	TGTGCCAGCAGTCCGGGGGGGACGGGGGATACGCAGTATTTT
TRBV4-1	TRBJ2-7	-	many	CASSPRSGAQGPVYEQYF	TGCGCCAGCAGCCCCCGATCAGGGGCTCAGGGGCCAGTCTACGAGCAGTACTTC
TRBV5-1	TRBJ2-2	-	-	CASSFEGVRTGELFF	TGCGCCAGCAGCTTTGAGGGTGTGCGAACCGGGGAGCTGTTTTTT
TRBV11-2	TRBJ1-6	-	-	CASSLMWEGSSPLHF	TGTGCCAGCAGCTTAATGTGGGAGGGGAGCTCACCCCTCCACTTT
TRBV24-1	TRBJ1-4	-	-	CATSGRERGANEKLFF	TGTGCCACCAGTGGCCGGGAGAGGGGAGCTAATGAAAAACTGTTTTTT
TRBV12-3/TRBV12-4	TRBJ2-5	-	-	CASSLRAAETQYF	TGTGCCAGCAGCCTCCGAGCTGCGGAGACCCAGTACTTC
TRBV7-2	TRBJ1-5	TRBD1	-	CASSFRGDRVNQPQHF	TGTGCCAGCAGCTTCCGTGGGGACAGGGTCAATCAGCCCCAGCATTTT
TRBV28	TRBJ1-2	-	-	CASSSTPDGFNYGYTF	TGTGCCAGCAGCTCTACACCCGACGGGTTTAACTATGGCTACACCTTC
TRBV10-1	TRBJ2-3	-	many	CASSGVLGTDTQYF	TGCGCCAGCAGTGGAGTTTTAGGCACAGATACGCAGTATTTT
TRBV2	TRBJ1-6	TRBD1	-	CARRDRDSSPLHF	TGTGCCAGAAGGGACAGGGACAGTTCACCCCTCCACTTT
TRBV19	TRBJ1-2	-	once	CASSIVFQGSNYGYTF	TGTGCCAGTAGTATAGTGTTTCAGGGGTCAAACTATGGCTACACCTTC
TRBV4-2	TRBJ1-2	-	-	CASSPQTWDYGYTF	TGTGCCAGCAGCCCACAGACCTGGGACTATGGCTACACCTTC
TRBV5-4	TRBJ2-5	TRBD1	-	CASSLAGGQAQETQYF	TGTGCCAGCAGCTTGGCTGGGGGACAGGCCCAAGAGACCCAGTACTTC
TRBV24-1	TRBJ2-1	-	-	CATSEEGPSFYNEQFF	TGTGCCACCAGTGAGGAGGGACCATCCTTTTACAATGAGCAGTTCTTC
TRBV27	TRBJ1-5	-	-	CASRGQGFGQPQHF	TGTGCCAGCAGAGGTCAGGGTTTTGGGCAGCCCCAGCATTTT
TRBV12-5	TRBJ1-2	-	-	CASGLVGFYGYTF	TGTGCTAGTGGTTTGGTCGGTTTCTATGGCTACACCTTC
TRBV6-5	TRBJ2-5	-	-	CASSLFGGTQYF	TGTGCCAGCAGTTTATTCGGAGGGACCCAGTACTTC
TRBV7-8	TRBJ2-1	TRBD2	-	CASSSGLPLSYNEQFF	TGTGCCAGCAGCTCGGGACTACCGCTGTCCTACAATGAGCAGTTCTTC
TRBV2	TRBJ1-2	-	-	CASNTRLYGYTF	TGTGCCAGCAATACAAGACTCTATGGCTACACCTTC
TRBV10-2	TRBJ2-3	TRBD1	-	CASSMTGDTDTQYF	TGCGCCAGCAGTATGACAGGGGACACAGATACGCAGTATTTT
TRBV5-6	TRBJ1-6	-	-	CASSLQGPVSDSPLHF	TGTGCCAGCAGCTTGCAGGGGCCAGTCTCAGATTCACCCCTCCACTTT
TRBV27	TRBJ2-3	TRBD2	-	CASSNSGRTDTQYF	TGTGCCAGCAGTAATAGCGGGAGGACAGATACGCAGTATTTT
TRBV28	TRBJ1-3	TRBD1	-	CASSRGGQSGNTIYF	TGTGCCAGCAGTCGAGGGGGACAGTCGGGAAACACCATATATTTT
TRBV11-1	TRBJ2-1	TRBD2	-	CASVERDGYNEQFF	TGTGCCAGCGTCGAGCGGGACGGCTACAATGAGCAGTTCTTC
TRBV10-3	TRBJ1-3	TRBD1	-	CAISEPGQGPTRSGNTIYF	TGTGCCATCAGTGAACCGGGACAGGGGCCCACGAGATCTGGAAACACCATATATTTT
TRBV5-4	TRBJ2-5	-	-	CATLGGIGGEETQYF	TGTGCCACCCTAGGAGGGATAGGCGGAGAAGAGACCCAGTACTTC